This T cell receptor beta chain is from a study of T cell responses to AZD1222 COVID-19 vaccine. General observations from the study: Spike-wide coverage was observed for vaccine-associated CD4 TCRs, with dominant responses at 160-218 and 743-854.

Points on this clone: As yet, its antigen is unknown.

The V segment lost 0 bases and the J segment 1 base; nucleotides outside the gene matches: 6. CDR1 is MNHEY and CDR2 is SMNVEV in the germline V gene (reference sequence). This CDR3 comprises 17 residues. The assay was immunoSEQ multiplex PCR, and TCRdb's table has in-frame clones only and misses some. Altogether 180,000 or so clones are present, 85% to 95% being singletons, with the ten largest covering about 3%. The sequencing here drew on peripheral blood, taken on day 0 of AZD1222 vaccination. The source of this sequence is an adult in good health. The chain joins TRBV27 to TRBJ2-7, with TRBD2 matching 10 bases. The CDR3 region is CASSLSASGSTSYEQYF. The CDR3, as DNA: TGTGCCAGCAGTTTATCCGCTAGCGGGAGTACATCCTACGAGCAGTACTTC.